These 18 T cell receptor beta chains share one sample of origin, sequenced in a study of siplizumab effects on memory and regulatory T cells (dated 2019 in TCRdb). Libraries were prepared through the immunoSEQ multiplex PCR assay. Sourced from immuneACCESS, this table was stored by TCRdb with only in-frame sequences that have V and J called. A share of the clones is absent; for the studies checked, an unresolved V gene accounts for under half, and the remainder has no known explanation. The sample table contains tens of thousands of clones; only one count was recorded for more than 75% of them. The top ten clones comprise less than 0.35% of the sample. Sample: naive CD8+ T cells sorted from blood. The cell subset or site label of this sample denotes: unstimulated naive T cells. The receptors stem from a human donor in good health.

V and J are TRBV21-1 and TRBJ1-5; no DNA check was done on the table's D call, TRBD1. TRBV21-1 is a documented pseudogene. CDR3 length: 17 residues. This CDR3 reads CASSKNYRGDSNQPQHF. The CDR3 DNA is TGTGCCAGCAGCAAAAACTACAGGGGGGATAGCAATCAGCCCCAGCATTTT.

This chain links TRBV5-1 with TRBJ2-7; unclear D gene. V lost 1 base and J lost 5, with 13 bases in between. CDR3 length: 14 residues. Germline values: CDR1 SGHRS, CDR2 YFSETQ. The CDR3 DNA follows: TGCGCCAGCAGCTTGACTGTCGACCCCGACGAGCAGTACTTC. This gives the protein CASSLTVDPDEQYF.

The V call is TRBV4-2, the J call TRBJ2-5; TRBD2 aligns across 9 bases. Germline V gene sequence: CDR1 LGHNA, CDR2 YNFKEQ. The trim removed 3 bases at V and 4 bases at J, leaving 9 bases unmatched. The length of the CDR3 is 16 residues. This chain's CDR3 is CASSQAVAGEGETQYF. The CDR3 bases are TGTGCCAGCAGCCAGGCGGTAGCGGGGGAGGGAGAGACCCAGTACTTC.

This sequence joins TRBV18 and TRBJ2-7, with TRBD2 as a possible D gene (6 bases). This CDR3 has 15 amino acids. The V end was cut by 2 bases, the J end by 3 bases, with 14 bases between. Germline-derived CDR1 and CDR2 are KGHSH and LQKENI. The CDR3 reads CASSPNFGSGYEQYF. DNA for the CDR3: TGTGCCAGCTCACCAAACTTTGGTAGCGGCTACGAGCAGTACTTC.

The rearrangement joins TRBV7-6 to TRBJ1-2, with D maybe TRBD1 (6 bases). Germline assignment: CDR1 SGHVS and CDR2 FNYEAQ. Trimming cost V 0 bases and J 4 bases, with 15 bases left between them. The CDR3 contains 16 residues. The CDR3 DNA is TGTGCCAGCAGCTTAGCGGAACAGGGTTTCCTCTATGGCTACACCTTC. Its protein is CASSLAEQGFLYGYTF.

This chain joins TRBV5-5 and TRBJ1-1; no clear D. The CDR3 covers 13 residues. Germline assignment: CDR1 SGHKS and CDR2 YYEKEE (reference sequence). V lost 0 bases and J 1 base, leaving 4 bases between the germline ends. The CDR3 DNA reads as TGTGCCAGCAGCTTGGCCGGGAACACTGAAGCTTTCTTT. Amino acid sequence: CASSLAGNTEAFF.

This chain's CDR3 is CASSGRDSEAFF. The CDR3 DNA reads TGTGCCAGCAGTGGCCGGGACAGTGAAGCTTTCTTT. The chain recombines TRBV6-5 with TRBJ1-1; 7 bases are shared with TRBD1. Germline V gene data show CDR1 as MNHEY and CDR2 as SVGAGI. The CDR3 sequence is 12 residues long. V dropped 5 bases and J dropped 7; count of bases not matched to a gene: 4.

This chain connects TRBV11-2 to TRBJ2-1, with TRBD1 matching 7 bases. The CDR3 is 16 residues long. V shed 5 bases, J shed 8 bases, and the junction held 15 bases outside the gene matches. CDR1 SGHAT and CDR2 FQNNGV come from the germline V gene. The CDR3 DNA is TGTGCCAGCAGCCAATCCCCAGGACAGGCTGGCGATGAGCAGTTCTTC. Translation: CASSQSPGQAGDEQFF.

The chain couples TRBV11-2 to TRBJ2-2; the D is unclear. The CDR3 extends over 16 amino acids. From germline, CDR1 is SGHAT and CDR2 FQNNGV. The V and J ends lost 2 bases and 4 bases respectively, with 14 bases between them. CDR3 protein: CASSLSGVSATGELFF. The CDR3 DNA sequence: TGTGCCAGCAGCTTAAGTGGGGTATCTGCCACCGGGGAGCTGTTTTTT.

CDR3 nucleotide sequence: TGTGCCAGCAGCCCCCCCCTAGCGGGGAGATACGAGCAGTACTTC. Its protein product is CASSPPLAGRYEQYF. The chain couples TRBV7-9 to TRBJ2-7, with 9 bases matching TRBD2. The CDR3 loop spans 15 amino acids. Germline CDR1 is SEHNR and CDR2 is FQNEAQ (reference sequence). J gave up 4 bases and V 5 bases, and 9 bases lay outside the gene matches.

The rearrangement uses TRBV27 and TRBJ1-5; 10 bases align to TRBD1. Germline V lookup: CDR1 MNHEY, CDR2 SMNVEV (reference sequence). The V and J ends lost 3 bases and 3 bases, in that order; junction bases with no gene match: 2. The CDR3 is 15 amino acids. The CDR3 bases are TGTGCCAGCAGTTTTGGACAGGGGGTCAATCAGCCCCAGCATTTT. Amino acids: CASSFGQGVNQPQHF.

The CDR3 DNA reads as TGTGCCAGCAGCGGTTTAGGGGGTGGCGCTGGAAACACCATATATTTT. Its translation is CASSGLGGGAGNTIYF. The rearrangement joins TRBV9 to TRBJ1-3, with D perhaps TRBD1 (6 bases). With 3 bases removed from V and 2 bases from J, the gap between germline ends came to 15 bases. The CDR3 contains 16 residues. From germline, CDR1 is SGDLS and CDR2 YYNGEE.

This chain joins TRBV6-6 and TRBJ1-1; weak D call: TRBD1 (5 bases). Germline V lookup: CDR1 MNHNY, CDR2 SVGAGI (reference sequence). CDR3 length: 16 residues. Trimming pared 6 bases from V and 1 base from J, leaving 18 bases between. CDR3 amino acids: CASRNSGLSTNTEAFF. The CDR3 DNA is TGTGCCAGCAGGAACTCAGGGTTGTCTACGAACACTGAAGCTTTCTTT.

The chain recombines TRBV19 with TRBJ1-2; D is possibly TRBD1 (6 bases). The CDR3 runs 14 residues. Germline CDR1 reads LNHDA; CDR2 reads SQIVND (reference sequence). V lost 5 bases to trimming and J lost 6 bases, with 16 bases between them. The CDR3 is CASSALGAQDGYTF. CDR3 DNA: TGTGCCAGTAGTGCGCTGGGGGCGCAGGATGGCTACACCTTC.

V and J are TRBV4-1 and TRBJ2-3; possible D gene TRBD1, 5 bases. V was trimmed by 6 bases and J by 0 bases, leaving 19 bases between them. CDR3 length equals 17 residues. Germline CDR1 MGHRA, CDR2 YSYEKL. In DNA, the CDR3 is TGCGCCAGCAGAACCAAAGTCCCAGGGTCTAGCACAGATACGCAGTATTTT. Translation gives CASRTKVPGSSTDTQYF.

V is TRBV30 and J is TRBJ1-5, with a tentative D call TRBD1 (6 bases). V lost 1 base and J lost 9, with 16 bases in between. The CDR3 has 14 amino acids. CDR1 and CDR2 (germline): GTSNPN, SVGIG (reference sequence). In DNA, the CDR3 is TGTGCCTGGAGTGCCTCGACAGGCTCAAGGCCCCAGCATTTT. Protein: CAWSASTGSRPQHF.

V and J are TRBV6-5 and TRBJ2-2; no reliable D call. Germline-derived CDR1 and CDR2 are MNHEY and SVGAGI. The V and J ends lost 2 bases and 1 base respectively, with 5 bases between them. CDR3 length: 14 amino acids. CDR3 amino acids: CASSYGVNTGELFF. CDR3 DNA: TGTGCCAGCAGTTACGGAGTGAACACCGGGGAGCTGTTTTTT.

This chain links TRBV4-1 with TRBJ2-7, with a possible D match to TRBD2 (5 bases). This CDR3 region has 16 residues. Trimming removed 0 bases from V and 6 bases from J, with 18 bases in between. Germline V gives CDR1 MGHRA, CDR2 YSYEKL. The CDR3 region is CASSQDLLVSRGEQYF. For the CDR3, the DNA is TGCGCCAGCAGCCAAGATCTGTTAGTCTCTCGGGGCGAGCAGTACTTC.